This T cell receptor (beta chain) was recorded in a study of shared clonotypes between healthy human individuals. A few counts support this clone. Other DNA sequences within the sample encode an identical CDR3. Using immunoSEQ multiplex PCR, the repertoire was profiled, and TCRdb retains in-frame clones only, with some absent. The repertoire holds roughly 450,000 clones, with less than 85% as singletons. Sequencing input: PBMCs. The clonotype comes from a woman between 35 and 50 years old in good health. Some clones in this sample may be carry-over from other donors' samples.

The chain's CDR3 is CASSEQGYGYTF. The CDR3 region has the DNA TGTGCCAGCAGTGAACAGGGTTATGGCTACACCTTC. V and J are TRBV2 and TRBJ1-2; TRBD1 is a possible D gene (5 bases). Germline V gene data show CDR1 as SNHLY and CDR2 as FYNNEI. Trimming cost V 2 bases and J 5 bases, with 6 bases left between them. This CDR3 has 12 residues.